This TCR beta chain was recorded in a study of T cells in Graves' hyperthyroidism and ophthalmopathy. The CDR3 regions of TCR beta were amplified from RNA transcripts. Carried out on the TCR CDR3, a first-round RT-PCR used the HTBI primer set. TCRdb re-called the multiplex PCR reads through MiXCR, storing one row per CDR3 protein. The sample carries 400,000 or so distinct CDR3 sequences, 11% to 15% recorded once. Sequencing was done on a sample of blood. The clonotype was recovered from a man aged 50 or older with Graves' ophthalmopathy.

In DNA, the CDR3 is TGTGCCAGCAGCCAAGATCAAGGCGGACGGGAGGGCGGCTACACCTTC. Translated: CASSQDQGGREGGYTF. This chain uses TRBV3-1 with TRBJ1-2; D remains ambiguous. Looked up from germline, CDR1 is LGHDT and CDR2 is YNNKEL (reference sequence). V was clipped by 0 bases and J by 8 bases, with 19 bases between them. This CDR3 is built from 16 residues.